A selection of T cell receptor beta chains follows, all from one sample in a study of blood T cells in healthy people across ages. A single record per CDR3 protein comes from TCRdb applying MiXCR to the 5' RACE reads. Here the sample spans about 560,000 distinct CDR3 sequences, roughly a quarter being singletons. The same sample was also studied in work on T cells of mothers and their children.

Sequencing input: blood. These receptors all stem from a boy aged 2 to 10 in good health. Both conserved end residues are part of each CDR3. The D gene is left open where the match is weak. The size entry is marked missing in some rows and otherwise reads once, few, many or a size class.

v_gene: TRBV19; j_gene: TRBJ1-1; d_gene: -; abundance: -; CDR3nt: TGTGCCAGTAGTATGCAGGGGCGAGGGAACACTGAAGCTTTCTTT; CDR3aa: CASSMQGRGNTEAFF
v_gene: TRBV10-3; j_gene: TRBJ2-1; d_gene: TRBD2; abundance: -; CDR3nt: TGTGCCATCAAGGCCAGCGGGAGCTCCTACAATGAGCAGTTCTTC; CDR3aa: CAIKASGSSYNEQFF
v_gene: TRBV6-6; j_gene: TRBJ2-5; d_gene: TRBD2; abundance: -; CDR3nt: TGTGCCAGCAGTTACCGGACTAGCGGGAGCGAGGCCCAGTACTTC; CDR3aa: CASSYRTSGSEAQYF
v_gene: TRBV5-1; j_gene: TRBJ2-7; d_gene: -; abundance: many; CDR3nt: TGCGCCAGCAGCTTGGGCACAGATTCCTACGAGCAGTACTTC; CDR3aa: CASSLGTDSYEQYF
v_gene: TRBV20-1; j_gene: TRBJ2-1; d_gene: -; abundance: few; CDR3nt: TGCAGTGCTTGGGGGACGCTGAGATTATACAATGAGCAGTTCTTC; CDR3aa: CSAWGTLRLYNEQFF
v_gene: TRBV2; j_gene: TRBJ1-2; d_gene: -; abundance: -; CDR3nt: TGTGCCAGCAGCGACCGAACAGGGATCGATGGCTACACCTTC; CDR3aa: CASSDRTGIDGYTF
v_gene: TRBV5-4; j_gene: TRBJ2-4; d_gene: TRBD1; abundance: few; CDR3nt: TGTGCCAGCAGCTTGTATGACAGGGGCGCGAACATTCAGTACTTC; CDR3aa: CASSLYDRGANIQYF
v_gene: TRBV19; j_gene: TRBJ2-1; d_gene: -; abundance: -; CDR3nt: TGTGCCAGTAGTCCCCGAGCTATGCCAAATGAGCAGTTCTTC; CDR3aa: CASSPRAMPNEQFF
v_gene: TRBV12-3/TRBV12-4; j_gene: TRBJ2-4; d_gene: -; abundance: -; CDR3nt: TGTGCCAGCAGTTTAGCGGGGTCAGACATTCAGTACTTC; CDR3aa: CASSLAGSDIQYF
v_gene: TRBV7-8; j_gene: TRBJ2-1; d_gene: -; abundance: few; CDR3nt: TGTGCCAGCAGCTCCGACGGACTGGCCAATGAGCAGTTCTTC; CDR3aa: CASSSDGLANEQFF
v_gene: TRBV13; j_gene: TRBJ2-1; d_gene: -; abundance: -; CDR3nt: TGTGCCAGCAGCTTAGATCCGGGTGAGCAGTTCTTC; CDR3aa: CASSLDPGEQFF
v_gene: TRBV7-8; j_gene: TRBJ2-5; d_gene: -; abundance: -; CDR3nt: TGTGCCAGCAGCTTAGCGCTCGCAGACCTCAGGGGGGGGACCCAGTACTTC; CDR3aa: CASSLALADLRGGTQYF
v_gene: TRBV27; j_gene: TRBJ1-1; d_gene: -; abundance: -; CDR3nt: TGTGCCAGCAGGGGCCTCGTGGGTGAAGCTTTCTTT; CDR3aa: CASRGLVGEAFF
v_gene: TRBV12-3/TRBV12-4; j_gene: TRBJ1-4; d_gene: TRBD1; abundance: -; CDR3nt: TGTGCCAGTAGCCCAGACAGGGGCGTAGCTGAAAAACTGTTTTTT; CDR3aa: CASSPDRGVAEKLFF
v_gene: TRBV10-2; j_gene: TRBJ2-5; d_gene: TRBD1; abundance: -; CDR3nt: TGCGCCAGCAGTGCCCGACAGGGTAAAGAGACCCAGTACTTC; CDR3aa: CASSARQGKETQYF
v_gene: TRBV7-3; j_gene: TRBJ2-7; d_gene: -; abundance: -; CDR3nt: TGTGCCAGCAGCTCCCAAGGGGGGGGGTACGAGCAGTACTTC; CDR3aa: CASSSQGGGYEQYF
v_gene: TRBV6-5; j_gene: TRBJ2-1; d_gene: TRBD2; abundance: -; CDR3nt: TGTGCCAGCAGGGGCGGGGGGATATATAATGAGCAGTTCTTC; CDR3aa: CASRGGGIYNEQFF
v_gene: TRBV4-3; j_gene: TRBJ2-4; d_gene: -; abundance: -; CDR3nt: TGCGCCAGCAGCCAAGATCCCAGGAAGCCCCGGTACTTC; CDR3aa: CASSQDPRKPRYF
v_gene: TRBV6-5; j_gene: TRBJ1-2; d_gene: TRBD1; abundance: -; CDR3nt: TGTGCCAGCAGATCCCCGGGACAGCCCTATGGCTACACCTTC; CDR3aa: CASRSPGQPYGYTF